These 12 T cell receptor beta chains originate from one sample sequenced in a study of identical twins. One entry per CDR3 protein, called by TCRdb with MiXCR from the 5' RACE reads. The sample has hundreds of thousands of distinct CDR3 sequences; 8.6% are singletons. These data were likewise used in another study, on yellow fever vaccine responses in identical twins.

What was sequenced was PBMCs. All receptors derive from a woman between 18 and 29 years old in good health.

The CDR3 loop reads CASSPPKAGINEQYF. The CDR3, as DNA: TGTGCCAGCTCACCACCGAAGGCAGGGATCAACGAGCAGTACTTC. The chain uses TRBV18 and TRBJ2-7, with D tentatively TRBD1 (5 bases). Trimming stripped 0 bases from V and 5 bases from J, with 14 bases between. Germline lookup yields CDR1 KGHSH and CDR2 LQKENI. The CDR3 is 15 amino acids.

This rearrangement joins TRBV20-1 to TRBJ2-1, with 11 bases identical to TRBD2. V lost 4 bases and J lost 8; bases outside the gene matches: 10. Germline loops: CDR1 DFQATT, CDR2 SNEGSKA (reference sequence). The CDR3 has 15 residues. The CDR3 loop reads CSAMGLADHADEQFF. The CDR3 DNA is TGCAGTGCTATGGGACTAGCGGACCACGCGGATGAGCAGTTCTTC.

This clonotype was seen more than once but under ten times. The chain links TRBV12-3 or TRBV12-4 to TRBJ2-6; TRBD1 aligns across 9 bases. Trimming cost V 3 bases and J 3 bases; bases outside gene matches: 6. This CDR3 region has 17 residues. Here the CDR3 reads CASSFGTGLLGANVLTF. The DNA of the CDR3 is TGTGCCAGCAGTTTTGGGACAGGGCTTCTTGGGGCCAACGTCCTGACTTTC.

This clonotype was recorded a few times. V usage is TRBV4-1 and J usage is TRBJ2-3; the D call may be TRBD1 or TRBD2 (6 bases each). Germline assignment: CDR1 MGHRA and CDR2 YSYEKL. V lost 3 bases and J 3 bases, leaving 16 bases between the germline ends. The CDR3 has 16 amino acids. The CDR3 sequence: CASSQEGGGGTDTQYF. CDR3 DNA sequence: TGCGCCAGCAGCCAGGAGGGGGGTGGAGGGACAGATACGCAGTATTTT.

This clonotype has only a few counts. This chain uses TRBV29-1 with TRBJ2-5; no definite D call. With 6 bases removed from V and 4 bases from J, the gap between germline ends came to 9 bases. Germline CDR1 reads SQVTM; CDR2 reads ANQGSEA. The CDR3 runs 11 residues. The CDR3 DNA reads as TGCAGCGTCGACCGCACAGAGACCCAGTACTTC. Translation gives CSVDRTETQYF.

This clonotype has a count of ten or more. The rearrangement uses TRBV20-1 and TRBJ2-5, with 8 bases that match TRBD1. This CDR3 contains 13 residues. In germline, CDR1 is DFQATT, CDR2 SNEGSKA (reference sequence). V dropped 2 bases and J dropped 4; count of bases not matched to a gene: 3. CDR3 DNA sequence: TGCAGTGCTAGAAAGGGACAGGCAGAGACCCAGTACTTC. Encoded protein: CSARKGQAETQYF.

V usage is TRBV6-1 and J usage is TRBJ2-5, with 9 positions matching TRBD1. This CDR3 has 15 amino acids. V trimming: 6 bases; J trimming: 5 bases; junction bases outside the gene matches: 10. Germline V CDR1 and CDR2: MNHNS, SASEGT. CDR3 protein: CASRDRDRVDETQYF. CDR3 nucleotide sequence: TGTGCCAGCAGGGACCGGGACAGGGTCGATGAGACCCAGTACTTC.

Ten or more counts support this clonotype. The gene calls are TRBV12-3 or TRBV12-4 and TRBJ2-5; 8 bases agree with TRBD2. CDR3 size: 16 residues. V shed 4 bases and J 0 bases; nucleotides not matched to a gene: 7. DNA for the CDR3: TGTGCCAGCAGTTCGGGTAGCGGGGCCTACCAAGAGACCCAGTACTTC. Protein: CASSSGSGAYQETQYF.

The V call is TRBV6-1, the J call TRBJ2-7; 7 bases line up with TRBD2. The CDR3 loop spans 13 amino acids. V shed 7 bases and J 3 bases; nucleotides not matched to a gene: 6. Germline V gives CDR1 MNHNS, CDR2 SASEGT. CDR3 sequence reads: CASTGGGVYEQYF. The DNA for the CDR3 is TGTGCCAGCACTGGGGGGGGGGTCTACGAGCAGTACTTC.

In its sample, this clonotype was seen a few times. The rearrangement joins TRBV15 to TRBJ1-2, with D perhaps TRBD1 (6 bases). Germline V gene lookup returns CDR1 LNHNV and CDR2 YYDKDF (reference sequence). Trimming took 5 bases from V and 1 from J, leaving 23 bases between them. The CDR3 is made up of 18 amino acids. The CDR3 sequence is CATSGSGTLTLDNYGYTF. The CDR3 bases are TGTGCCACCAGCGGGTCCGGGACACTAACCTTGGATAACTATGGCTACACCTTC.

This clonotype showed up many times. J is TRBJ2-1 and V is TRBV6-1, with 7 positions matching TRBD2. The germline V gene encodes CDR1 MNHNS and CDR2 SASEGT. The CDR3 is 14 residues long. The J segment lost 2 bases and the V segment lost 6 bases, leaving 4 bases of the junction unmatched. The chain's CDR3 is CASSRGEAYNEQFF. The CDR3 coding sequence is TGTGCCAGCAGCCGGGGGGAGGCCTACAATGAGCAGTTCTTC.

The CDR3 protein is CASSLTGVRETQYF. CDR3 DNA sequence: TGTGCCAGCAGTTTGACAGGGGTTCGAGAGACCCAGTACTTC. This chain joins TRBV28 and TRBJ2-5; 8 nucleotides line up with TRBD1. J lost 4 bases, V lost 3 bases, and 4 bases had no gene match. This CDR3 region has 14 residues. Germline V CDR1 and CDR2: MDHEN, SYDVKM. The whole variable domain, filled in from reference TRBV28 and TRBJ2-5, reads DVKVTQSSRYLVKRTGEKVFLECVQDMDHENMFWYRQDPGLGLRLIYFSYDVKMKEKGDIPEGYSVSREKKERFSLILESASTNQTSMYLCASSLTGVRETQYFGPGTRLLVL.